A selection of T cell receptor beta chains follows, all from one sample in a study of T cells after yellow fever vaccination. TCRdb re-called the 5' RACE reads with MiXCR, one entry per CDR3 protein. The sample lists some 200,000 distinct CDR3 sequences; 8% to 13% were seen once. The sequencing here drew on CD8+ T cells sorted from PBMCs, taken 15 days after the yellow fever booster vaccination. These receptor sequences come from a man aged 18 to 30 who received the YFV17D yellow fever vaccine. Each CDR3 is given with its conserved first and last residue. The D gene is left open where the match is weak. Not all rows give a size; the values are once, few, many and, for expanded clones, a class.

TRBJ2-5	NA	TRBV7-9	TRBD1	CASSSADRVEKTQYF	TGTGCCAGCAGCTCCGCAGACAGGGTCGAGAAAACCCAGTACTTC
TRBJ2-7	few	TRBV4-1	TRBD1	CASSQESPGGWNEQYF	TGCGCCAGCAGCCAAGAGTCGCCAGGGGGTTGGAACGAGCAGTACTTC
TRBJ1-4	NA	TRBV27	TRBD1	CASSFDRGNEKLFF	TGTGCCAGCAGTTTCGACAGGGGGAATGAAAAACTGTTTTTT
TRBJ1-3	NA	TRBV29-1	NA	CSVEDGRSGNTIYF	TGCAGCGTTGAAGACGGACGCTCTGGAAACACCATATATTTT
TRBJ2-3	many	TRBV20-1	TRBD2	CSGTSSGDDLNTQYF	TGCAGTGGGACCTCAAGCGGGGATGACCTGAATACGCAGTATTTT
TRBJ1-4	few	TRBV28	NA	CASSYRNEKLFF	TGTGCCAGCAGTTACAGAAATGAAAAACTGTTTTTT
TRBJ2-3	NA	TRBV6-5	NA	CASSYDSTDTQYF	TGTGCCAGCAGTTACGACAGCACAGATACGCAGTATTTT
TRBJ2-3	NA	TRBV4-1	TRBD2	CASSQEPLTSANEDTQYF	TGCGCCAGCAGCCAAGAACCCTTGACTAGCGCCAATGAGGATACGCAGTATTTT
TRBJ2-3	NA	TRBV6-2/TRBV6-3	NA	CASRTGTLSTDTQYF	TGTGCCAGCAGAACCGGGACGCTAAGCACAGATACGCAGTATTTT
TRBJ2-1	many	TRBV4-3	NA	CASSQELPSVPNEQFF	TGCGCCAGCAGCCAAGAGCTCCCTAGTGTTCCGAATGAGCAGTTCTTC
TRBJ2-6	NA	TRBV4-3	NA	CASSQEIVSGANVLTF	TGCGCCAGCAGCCAAGAAATAGTTTCTGGGGCCAACGTCCTGACTTTC
TRBJ2-5	NA	TRBV11-2	NA	CASSLLGQETQYF	TGTGCCAGCAGCTTGCTGGGTCAAGAGACCCAGTACTTC
TRBJ2-2	few	TRBV4-1	NA	CASSQRGLEASGELFF	TGCGCCAGCAGCCAGCGGGGCCTGGAGGCATCCGGGGAGCTGTTTTTT
TRBJ1-6	NA	TRBV7-2	TRBD1	CASSPAGQGPDSPLHF	TGTGCCAGCAGCCCCGCGGGACAGGGGCCTGATTCACCCCTCCACTTT
TRBJ2-1	many	TRBV19	NA	CASSIEGGAYNEQFF	TGTGCCAGTAGTATTGAGGGGGGCGCCTACAATGAGCAGTTCTTC
TRBJ2-4	NA	TRBV19	NA	CASSTLSADIQYF	TGTGCCAGTTCAACCCTCAGTGCGGACATTCAGTACTTC
TRBJ1-3	NA	TRBV5-1	TRBD1	CASSETGSGGNTIYF	TGCGCCAGCAGCGAGACAGGGTCTGGTGGAAACACCATATATTTT
TRBJ1-2	many	TRBV12-3/TRBV12-4	NA	CASSLYGNYGYTF	TGTGCCAGCAGTTTATACGGTAACTATGGCTACACCTTC
TRBJ1-2	few	TRBV20-1	NA	CSATPSTGQIYGYTF	TGCAGTGCTACCCCATCAACAGGACAGATCTATGGCTACACCTTC
TRBJ1-6	NA	TRBV11-1	TRBD1	CASSLGTARGSPLHF	TGTGCCAGCAGCCTCGGGACAGCCAGAGGTTCACCCCTCCACTTT
TRBJ1-6	medium-sized	TRBV10-3	NA	CAISDPTATLIPNSALHF	TGTGCCATCAGTGACCCGACAGCTACCCTAATTCCCAATTCGGCCCTCCACTTT
TRBJ1-5	few	TRBV6-2/TRBV6-3	NA	CASSTEVGGNQPQHF	TGTGCCAGCAGTACCGAGGTGGGCGGCAATCAGCCCCAGCATTTT
TRBJ1-1	few	TRBV27	NA	CASSPTAGTSGTEAFF	TGTGCCAGCAGTCCAACTGCAGGGACCTCGGGCACTGAAGCTTTCTTT
TRBJ1-1	few	TRBV30	TRBD1	CAWRINRGDSEAFF	TGTGCCTGGAGAATCAACAGGGGGGATTCTGAAGCTTTCTTT
TRBJ2-1	NA	TRBV7-2	TRBD1	CASGQGNPYNEQFF	TGTGCCAGCGGACAGGGGAACCCCTACAATGAGCAGTTCTTC
TRBJ2-3	NA	TRBV6-4	TRBD2	CASSTIAGGTDTQYF	TGTGCCAGCAGCACCATAGCGGGGGGGACAGATACGCAGTATTTT
TRBJ2-7	NA	TRBV6-5	TRBD2	CASSYSSPSGGLRYHEQYF	TGTGCCAGCAGTTACTCGAGTCCTAGCGGGGGGCTCCGGTACCACGAGCAGTACTTC
TRBJ1-3	few	TRBV7-9	TRBD1	CASSAGTVHTIYF	TGTGCCAGCAGCGCAGGGACAGTACACACCATATATTTT
TRBJ2-1	few	TRBV11-2	NA	CASRAPSNEQFF	TGTGCCAGCAGGGCGCCGAGTAATGAGCAGTTCTTC
TRBJ1-2	few	TRBV12-3/TRBV12-4	NA	CASSSRVSGGYTF	TGTGCCAGCAGTTCGCGGGTCAGCGGTGGCTACACCTTC
TRBJ2-5	many	TRBV11-2	TRBD2	CASSSQREKQETQYF	TGTGCCAGCAGCTCCCAGCGGGAAAAGCAAGAGACCCAGTACTTC
TRBJ1-1	few	TRBV2	NA	CASRSRNTEAFF	TGTGCCAGCAGGAGTCGGAACACTGAAGCTTTCTTT
TRBJ2-7	few	TRBV5-1	NA	CASSLTDNYEQYF	TGCGCCAGCAGCTTGACAGATAACTACGAGCAGTACTTC
TRBJ2-1	NA	TRBV7-9	TRBD1	CASSLVGTGDEQFF	TGTGCCAGCAGCTTAGTCGGGACAGGGGATGAGCAGTTCTTC
TRBJ1-5	few	TRBV11-2	NA	CASSLGGGVTQPQHF	TGTGCCAGCAGCTTAGGAGGGGGGGTCACTCAGCCCCAGCATTTT
TRBJ1-2	few	TRBV15	NA	CATSRFRERSYGYTF	TGTGCCACCAGCAGGTTCAGGGAAAGGTCCTATGGCTACACCTTC
TRBJ2-4	many	TRBV29-1	NA	CSVETPEGDIQYF	TGCAGCGTTGAGACTCCTGAGGGAGACATTCAGTACTTC
TRBJ2-3	few	TRBV5-1	NA	CASSPRASDTQYF	TGCGCCAGCAGCCCCCGAGCGTCAGATACGCAGTATTTT
TRBJ1-2	once	TRBV6-5	NA	CASTGWRDGYTF	TGTGCCAGCACTGGCTGGAGGGATGGCTACACCTTC
TRBJ2-3	NA	TRBV9	NA	CASSVEGSSTDTQYF	TGTGCCAGCAGCGTCGAGGGAAGTAGCACAGATACGCAGTATTTT
TRBJ1-6	few	TRBV27	NA	CASTPGSYNSPLHF	TGTGCCAGCACGCCCGGCAGCTATAATTCACCCCTCCACTTT
TRBJ2-3	NA	TRBV6-6	TRBD2	CASSYRGLAGNADTQYF	TGTGCCAGCAGTTACCGGGGACTAGCGGGGAACGCAGATACGCAGTATTTT
TRBJ2-1	NA	TRBV9	NA	CASKNSYNEQFF	TGTGCCAGCAAAAACAGCTACAATGAGCAGTTCTTC
TRBJ2-5	NA	TRBV7-9	NA	CAGSYLGETQYF	TGTGCCGGGTCCTATTTAGGGGAGACCCAGTACTTC
TRBJ2-2	few	TRBV7-6	NA	CASSPGAFGAGELFF	TGTGCCAGCAGCCCTGGGGCCTTTGGAGCCGGGGAGCTGTTTTTT